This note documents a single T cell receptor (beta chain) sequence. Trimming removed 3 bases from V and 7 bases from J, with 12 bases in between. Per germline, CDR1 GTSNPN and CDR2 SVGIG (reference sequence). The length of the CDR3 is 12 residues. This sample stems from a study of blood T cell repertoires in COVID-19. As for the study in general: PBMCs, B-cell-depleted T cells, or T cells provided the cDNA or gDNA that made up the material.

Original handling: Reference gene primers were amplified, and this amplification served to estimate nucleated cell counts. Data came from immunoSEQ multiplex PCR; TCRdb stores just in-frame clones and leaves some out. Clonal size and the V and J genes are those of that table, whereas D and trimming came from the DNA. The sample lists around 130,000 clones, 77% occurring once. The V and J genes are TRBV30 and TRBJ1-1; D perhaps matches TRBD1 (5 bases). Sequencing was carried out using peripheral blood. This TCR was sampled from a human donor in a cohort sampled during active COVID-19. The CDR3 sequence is CAWRVQASEAFF. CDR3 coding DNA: TGTGCCTGGAGAGTACAGGCTAGTGAAGCTTTCTTT.